This TCR beta chain is drawn from a study of human T cells and chemical hapten exposure. In its sample, this clonotype was seen a few times. CDR1 and CDR2 (germline): SQVTM, ANQGSEA. CDR3 length: 13 amino acids. Trimming removed 4 bases from V and 4 bases from J, with 10 bases in between. The sample's time point: patch test 1, 2 weeks after DPC sensitization. Treatment indicated: therapeutic diphenylcyclopropenone sensitization with weekly scalp DPC. TCRdb analysed the RACE reads with MiXCR anew, one entry per CDR3 protein. The sample consists of around 120,000 distinct CDR3 sequences, 12% to 15% of them appearing once.

The TCR originated in a man aged 18 to 30 with alopecia areata. Some clones in this sample may be carry-over from other donors' samples. The sequencing here drew on whole blood, taken in connection with sensitization to the hapten diphenylcyclopropenone (DPC). The chain uses TRBV29-1 and TRBJ2-2, with D possibly TRBD1 on 5 matching bases. CDR3 nucleotide sequence: TGCAGCGTTGGGCTTAGGGGCACCGGGGAGCTGTTTTTT. Amino acids: CSVGLRGTGELFF.